This T cell receptor beta chain is drawn from a study of cytotoxic CD8 clonotypes in ibrutinib-treated CLL. Using immunoSEQ multiplex PCR, the repertoire was profiled, and TCRdb retains in-frame clones only, with some absent. The sample lists about 50,000 clones; 50% to 65% were seen once. V was clipped by 7 bases and J by 8 bases; unmatched bases: 17. The CDR3 spans 16 residues. Germline V gene sequence: CDR1 SQVTM, CDR2 ANQGSEA. This TCR was recovered from a human donor with chronic lymphocytic leukemia. The source material was PBMCs, sampled after 24 months of ibrutinib treatment. V and J are TRBV29-1 and TRBJ2-1; 10 positions match TRBD1. The CDR3 is CSARGGHGQGDDEQFF. Here the CDR3 DNA reads TGCAGCGCGCGAGGTGGCCACGGACAGGGGGACGATGAGCAGTTCTTC.